The 14 T cell receptor beta chains in this list originate from one sample, sequenced in a study of Graves' ophthalmopathy and Graves' hyperthyroidism. The study amplified TCR beta CDR3 regions using RNA transcripts. HTBI-primed first-round RT-PCR preceded second-round multiplex PCR. TCRdb reprocessed the multiplex PCR reads via MiXCR and lists one record per CDR3 protein. The top ten hold roughly 7% of the sample, which has about 380,000 distinct CDR3 sequences, 15% to 19% seen once. Sequenced sample: peripheral blood. The receptors were gathered from a woman between 18 and 29 years old with stable Graves' hyperthyroidism.

This clonotype was seen only a few times. The rearrangement links TRBV11-1 to TRBJ1-1, with 9 bases that match TRBD1. Germline V CDR1 and CDR2: SGHAT, FQDESV (reference sequence). After removal of 1 base from V and 1 base from J, the junction contained 7 bases not matched to a gene. This CDR3 has 17 amino acids. CDR3 residues: CASSLVGQGQTNTEAFF. DNA of the CDR3: TGTGCCAGCAGCTTAGTGGGACAGGGCCAAACGAACACTGAAGCTTTCTTT. Using reference TRBV11-1 and TRBJ1-1 for the parts outside the CDR3, the full variable domain is EAEVAQSPRYKITEKSQAVAFWCDPISGHATLYWYRQILGQGPELLVQFQDESVVDDSQLPKDRFSAERLKGVDSTLKIQPAELGDSAMYLCASSLVGQGQTNTEAFFGQGTRLTVV.

This clonotype was detected ten times or more. The J gene is TRBJ1-2, the V gene TRBV6-1; no firm D call. Germline-derived CDR1 and CDR2 are MNHNS and SASEGT. With 6 bases removed from V and 2 bases from J, the gap between germline ends came to 13 bases. The CDR3 sequence is 14 residues long. The CDR3 is CASRVRTANYGYTF. The CDR3, as DNA: TGTGCCAGCAGAGTACGGACTGCCAACTATGGCTACACCTTC.

This clonotype showed up just a few times. V gene TRBV7-2 combines with J gene TRBJ2-7; 7 bases are shared with TRBD1. CDR3 length equals 15 residues. V dropped 5 bases and J dropped 2; count of bases not matched to a gene: 9. Germline values: CDR1 SGHTA, CDR2 FQGNSA. The CDR3 sequence is CASSPQGFGTYEQYF. The CDR3 bases are TGTGCCAGCAGCCCACAGGGGTTCGGGACCTACGAGCAGTACTTC.

This clonotype has a count of ten or more. A read error may account for a junction end that differs from germline. V and J are TRBV12-3 or TRBV12-4 and TRBJ2-5; 7 positions match TRBD1. The CDR3 has 13 amino acids. This chain's CDR3 is CANSYRGQETQYF. CDR3 in DNA: TGTGCCAACAGTTACAGGGGCCAAGAGACCCAGTACTTC.

In this sample, this clonotype turned up many times. This sequence joins TRBV7-3 and TRBJ1-2; the D gene is possibly TRBD1 (6 bases). The CDR3 is made up of 13 amino acids. Germline-derived CDR1 and CDR2 are SGHTA and FQGTGA. Trimming left V 7 bases short and J 1 base short, with 10 bases between. This CDR3 is CASTSDSNYGYTF. The CDR3 bases are TGTGCCAGCACCTCGGACAGTAACTATGGCTACACCTTC.

V and J are TRBV7-9 and TRBJ2-5; 10 positions agree with TRBD1. Germline trimming cut 3 bases from V and 5 bases from J; bases unmatched to any gene: 6. CDR1 and CDR2 from the germline V gene are SEHNR and FQNEAQ (reference sequence). This CDR3 spans 15 amino acids. The CDR3 DNA sequence: TGTGCCAGCAGCTTCGGGGACAGGGGAACCGAGACCCAGTACTTC. Translation gives CASSFGDRGTETQYF.

This clonotype was seen ten or more times. The chain uses TRBV18 and TRBJ1-1; D is possibly TRBD1 (5 bases). This CDR3 contains 15 residues. The germline V and J ends were trimmed by 3 bases and 4 bases, with 15 bases remaining between them. CDR1 and CDR2 (germline): KGHSH, LQKENI. The CDR3 region is CASSPGQIGGTEAFF. The CDR3 nucleotides are TGTGCCAGCTCACCGGGCCAGATTGGGGGCACTGAAGCTTTCTTT.

This clonotype occurred many times. V is TRBV12-3 or TRBV12-4 and J is TRBJ2-7; 7 bases map to TRBD1. The CDR3 is 12 residues long. J lost 6 bases, V lost 4 bases, and 3 bases had no gene match. The CDR3 DNA reads as TGTGCCAGCAGTTATACAGGGGTCGAGCAGTACTTC. This gives the protein CASSYTGVEQYF.

This sequence joins TRBV5-6 and TRBJ2-5; no clear D gene. Germline-derived CDR1 and CDR2 are SGHDT and YYEEEE. V was shortened by 2 bases and J by 4 bases, with 6 bases between the two germline ends. This CDR3 has 12 residues. CDR3 nucleotide sequence: TGTGCCAGCAGCTTTGCTATAGAGACCCAGTACTTC. It translates to CASSFAIETQYF.

The chain combines TRBV20-1 with TRBJ2-7; 7 nucleotides line up with TRBD2. After removal of 3 bases from V and 2 bases from J, the junction contained 10 bases not matched to a gene. CDR1 is DFQATT and CDR2 is SNEGSKA in the germline V gene (reference sequence). This CDR3 comprises 15 residues. CDR3 in amino acids: CSASGGRGDTYEQYF. The CDR3 nucleotides read TGCAGTGCTAGCGGAGGACGGGGGGATACCTACGAGCAGTACTTC.

The table lists this clonotype with many counts. The V call is TRBV12-3 or TRBV12-4, the J call TRBJ1-2; D uncertain. The CDR3 runs to 13 residues. The V and J ends lost 1 base and 3 bases respectively, with 6 bases between them. CDR3 loop: CASSLGNDYGYTF. Written as DNA, the CDR3 is TGTGCCAGCAGTTTAGGGAACGACTATGGCTACACCTTC.

This clonotype was observed many times. An end of the junction differs from the germline gene, which may be a read error. V usage is TRBV7-2 and J usage is TRBJ2-4; maybe TRBD1 (5 bases). Germline V gene data show CDR1 as SGHTA and CDR2 as FQGNSA. CDR3 length: 16 amino acids. The CDR3: CASSLGIAWGKNIKYF. The CDR3 DNA is TGTGCCAGCAGCTTAGGTATCGCCTGGGGCAAAAACATTAAGTACTTC.

About this clonotype itself: A read error may explain this, as a much larger clone is one base away. This sequence joins TRBV19 and TRBJ1-2, with 11 bases matching TRBD1. This CDR3 region has 15 residues. Germline CDR1 LNHDA, CDR2 SQIVND (reference sequence). Losses at the gene ends were 7 bases for V and 4 bases for J; bases not matched to a gene: 8. The CDR3 protein is CASIPWTGGSYGYTF. CDR3 nucleotides: TGTGCCAGTATTCCCTGGACAGGGGGCAGCTATGGCTACACCTTC. Combining the CDR3 with reference TRBV19 and TRBJ1-2 gives the whole variable domain DGGITQSPKYLFRKEGQNVTLSCEQNLNHDAMYWYRQDPGQGLRLIYYSQIVNDFQKGDIAEGYSVSREKKESFPLTVTSAQKNPTAFYLCASIPWTGGSYGYTFGSGTRLTVV.

This clonotype has a count of ten or more. This chain connects TRBV7-8 to TRBJ1-5, with D possibly TRBD1 on 6 matching bases. Germline lookup yields CDR1 SGHVS and CDR2 FQNEAQ. Between the trimmed V and J ends, which lost 5 bases and 5 bases, there was a span of 22 bases. CDR3 size: 17 residues. The CDR3 region has the DNA TGTGCCAGCAGCCTCAGAATGGGGGACACCCTCTATCAGCCCCAGCATTTT. Protein sequence: CASSLRMGDTLYQPQHF.